The 25 T cell receptor beta chains presented below share a single source sample, sequenced in a study of blood T cell repertoires in COVID-19. TCRdb keeps only in-frame clones here, not all; method: immunoSEQ multiplex PCR. The profile covers about 480,000 clones, with 88% appearing a single time and over 1.5% taken by the ten largest. Sequencing was performed on PBMCs or T cells enriched from blood (not recorded which). These receptors were collected from a woman between 40 and 55 years old who had recovered from COVID-19.

This chain uses TRBV15 with TRBJ1-5; 8 bases fit TRBD1. CDR1 and CDR2 from the germline V gene are LNHNV and YYDKDF (reference sequence). V was clipped by 0 bases and J by 6 bases; unmatched bases: 4. The CDR3 totals 15 residues. CDR3 sequence reads: CATSRDGRGLQPQHF. The CDR3 nucleotides read TGTGCCACCAGCAGAGACGGCAGGGGGCTTCAGCCCCAGCATTTT.

This rearrangement joins TRBV5-4 to TRBJ2-3; D not resolved. Germline V gene data show CDR1 as SGHNT and CDR2 as YYREEE (reference sequence). The CDR3 length is 12 residues. V was pared by 3 bases and J by 6 bases, with 8 bases between. CDR3 region: CASSYQQDTQYF. The DNA of the CDR3 is TGTGCCAGCAGCTATCAACAGGATACGCAGTATTTT.

The chain joins TRBV7-9 to TRBJ2-5, with D tentatively TRBD2 (6 bases). The V end lost 5 bases, the J end lost 10 bases, and 23 bases lay between the germline ends. Looked up from germline, CDR1 is SEHNR and CDR2 is FQNEAQ (reference sequence). The CDR3 runs to 15 residues. The CDR3 DNA reads as TGTGCCAGCAGCGTGACCGGAGGGCTGGAAGATGACCAGTACTTC. Protein product: CASSVTGGLEDDQYF.

In DNA form, the CDR3 reads TGTGCCAGCAGTTCTCAGGGGGCTCGCAATCAGCCCCAGCATTTT. Its translation is CASSSQGARNQPQHF. V gene TRBV6-2 or TRBV6-3 combines with J gene TRBJ1-5, with TRBD1 matching 8 bases. The J segment lost 2 bases and the V segment lost 4 bases, leaving 4 bases of the junction unmatched. The CDR3 spans 15 residues. CDR1 is MNHEY and CDR2 is SVGEGT in the germline V gene.

This sequence joins TRBV19 and TRBJ1-2; D uncertain. V lost 3 bases and J 0 bases, leaving 8 bases between the germline ends. Germline lookup yields CDR1 LNHDA and CDR2 SQIVND (reference sequence). The CDR3 runs to 14 residues. This CDR3 reads CASSISSANYGYTF. Written as DNA, the CDR3 is TGTGCCAGTAGTATCTCAAGCGCTAACTATGGCTACACCTTC. The full variable domain, in which reference TRBV19 and TRBJ1-2 provide the parts outside the CDR3, is DGGITQSPKYLFRKEGQNVTLSCEQNLNHDAMYWYRQDPGQGLRLIYYSQIVNDFQKGDIAEGYSVSREKKESFPLTVTSAQKNPTAFYLCASSISSANYGYTFGSGTRLTVV.

The CDR3 loop reads CSVTPRRDNEQFF. The CDR3 nucleotides read TGCAGCGTGACCCCCAGGCGGGACAATGAGCAGTTCTTC. The chain joins TRBV29-1 to TRBJ2-1; a possible D gene is TRBD2 (5 bases). Trimming took 6 bases from V and 5 from J, leaving 14 bases between them. Germline CDR1 reads SQVTM; CDR2 reads ANQGSEA. The CDR3 is 13 residues long.

The V gene is TRBV13, the J gene TRBJ1-2; 7 nucleotides line up with TRBD1. Germline CDR1 PRHDT, CDR2 FYEKMQ (reference sequence). The CDR3 is 15 residues long. The ends lost 5 bases at V and 0 bases at J; junction bases unmatched: 6. CDR3 coding DNA: TGTGCCAGCAGCCCCGAGGACAGGCCTAACTATGGCTACACCTTC. It yields the protein CASSPEDRPNYGYTF.

This rearrangement joins TRBV5-1 to TRBJ1-2, with D possibly being TRBD1 (6 bases). Trimming took off 0 bases at V and 4 bases at J, with 16 bases between the two ends. CDR3 length: 16 residues. Germline V gene lookup returns CDR1 SGHRS and CDR2 YFSETQ. CDR3: CASSLGRGAPVYGYTF. The CDR3 DNA reads as TGCGCCAGCAGCTTGGGCCGGGGGGCGCCGGTCTATGGCTACACCTTC. Full variable domain (rest looked up from reference TRBV5-1 and TRBJ1-2): KAGVTQTPRYLIKTRGQQVTLSCSPISGHRSVSWYQQTPGQGLQFLFEYFSETQRNKGNFPGRFSGRQFSNSRSEMNVSTLELGDSALYLCASSLGRGAPVYGYTFGSGTRLTVV.

This chain connects TRBV5-1 to TRBJ2-2; 9 bases agree with TRBD1. The CDR3 is made up of 15 amino acids. CDR1 is SGHRS and CDR2 is YFSETQ in the germline V gene. V lost 4 bases to trimming and J lost 6 bases; unmatched junction nucleotides: 7. DNA for the CDR3: TGCGCCAGCAGCCCGAGGGACAGGGCGGCCGGGGAGCTGTTTTTT. It codes for CASSPRDRAAGELFF.

The chain combines TRBV4-3 with TRBJ1-4; D perhaps matches TRBD1 (6 bases). Trimming left V 0 bases short and J 7 bases short, with 15 bases between. Germline CDR1 is LGHNA and CDR2 is YSLEER. The CDR3 consists of 16 residues. This CDR3 reads CASSQDLGGFSEKLFF. The CDR3 region has the DNA TGCGCCAGCAGCCAAGATCTAGGGGGTTTCAGTGAAAAACTGTTTTTT.

V usage is TRBV10-3 and J usage is TRBJ2-7; 9 bases map to TRBD2. CDR1 is ENHRY, CDR2 SYGVKD, per germline. The CDR3 has 15 amino acids. Trimming at V came to 4 bases and at J to 5 bases, leaving 9 bases not matched to a gene. The CDR3 DNA reads TGTGCCATCAGTGTCCGGACTAGCGACGGCAACGAGCAGTACTTC. Amino acids: CAISVRTSDGNEQYF.

V and J are TRBV9 and TRBJ2-3, with D maybe TRBD2 (6 bases). Trimming pared 3 bases from V and 2 bases from J, leaving 16 bases between. This CDR3 is built from 16 residues. Germline lookup yields CDR1 SGDLS and CDR2 YYNGEE. The CDR3 here is CASSAQRARDTDTQYF. CDR3 in DNA: TGTGCCAGCAGCGCCCAAAGAGCGCGGGACACAGATACGCAGTATTTT.

The gene calls are TRBV5-4 and TRBJ2-5; 11 bases map to TRBD2. The junction had 12 bases not matched to a gene; V was cut back by 4 bases and J by 4 bases. The CDR3 loop spans 17 amino acids. Per the germline V gene, CDR1 is SGHNT and CDR2 is YYREEE (reference sequence). The CDR3 here is CASSPNQIGLAGETQYF. Here the CDR3 DNA reads TGTGCCAGCAGCCCAAACCAGATAGGACTAGCGGGAGAGACCCAGTACTTC.

This clone was observed a handful of times. The chain couples TRBV5-1 to TRBJ1-3; D remains ambiguous. The V and J ends lost 0 bases and 0 bases respectively, with 10 bases between them. This CDR3 has 16 amino acids. Germline loops: CDR1 SGHRS, CDR2 YFSETQ. The CDR3: CASSLDSRYSGNTIYF. Here the CDR3 DNA reads TGCGCCAGCAGCTTGGACAGCCGTTACTCTGGAAACACCATATATTTT.

With regard to this clone: Distinct nucleotide sequences in the sample also encode this CDR3. This chain uses TRBV6-5 with TRBJ1-2; no firm D call. The CDR3 spans 14 residues. V was clipped by 2 bases and J by 3 bases, with 10 bases between them. Germline assignment: CDR1 MNHEY and CDR2 SVGAGI. The CDR3 sequence: CASSYAGLDYGYTF. For the CDR3, the DNA is TGTGCCAGCAGTTACGCCGGTTTGGACTATGGCTACACCTTC.

The genes are TRBV2 and TRBJ1-5, with TRBD1 identical over 9 bases. V trimming: 6 bases; J trimming: 3 bases; junction bases outside the gene matches: 6. CDR1 and CDR2 (germline): SNHLY, FYNNEI. CDR3 length: 15 amino acids. The CDR3 spells CASRPQGAPNQPQHF. DNA of the CDR3: TGTGCCAGCAGACCACAGGGGGCACCCAATCAGCCCCAGCATTTT.

The chain is built from TRBV6-1 and TRBJ1-1; D is unclear. Trimming took off 2 bases at V and 11 bases at J, with 15 bases between the two ends. The CDR3 runs 13 residues. Germline CDR1 MNHNS, CDR2 SASEGT. Written as DNA, the CDR3 is TGTGCCAGCAGTGAATTTGTACAGATGTATGCTTTCTTT. Its protein product is CASSEFVQMYAFF.

The rearrangement joins TRBV2 to TRBJ1-1; 7 bases match TRBD1. Germline-derived CDR1 and CDR2 are SNHLY and FYNNEI. The CDR3 runs 15 residues. With V trimmed by 6 bases and J by 5 bases, 12 bases remained unmatched. The CDR3 here is CASSYTTGVGTEAFF. The DNA of the CDR3 is TGTGCCAGCAGCTATACCACAGGGGTCGGAACTGAAGCTTTCTTT.

The rearrangement uses TRBV19 and TRBJ1-5; TRBD1 might be the D (6 bases). Trimming stripped 5 bases from V and 11 bases from J, with 13 bases between. In germline, CDR1 is LNHDA, CDR2 SQIVND (reference sequence). The CDR3 has 12 amino acids. CDR3 nucleotide sequence: TGTGCCAGTAGTTCTCGACAGGAATCCCAGCATTTT. It is translated as CASSSRQESQHF.

The chain couples TRBV7-2 to TRBJ2-1, with D possibly being TRBD2 (6 bases). V shed 5 bases and J shed 4 bases, with 15 bases lying between them. CDR3 length equals 15 residues. Germline values: CDR1 SGHTA, CDR2 FQGNSA. This CDR3 is CASSPWGVSYNEQFF. The CDR3 bases are TGTGCCAGCAGCCCCTGGGGGGTTTCGTACAATGAGCAGTTCTTC.

The chain employs TRBV10-3 and TRBJ2-6; D not resolved. CDR3 length: 14 residues. Germline-derived CDR1 and CDR2 are ENHRY and SYGVKD. V gave up 5 bases and J gave up 2 bases, with 7 bases separating them. CDR3 sequence reads: CAISFIAGANVLTF. The CDR3 nucleotides read TGTGCCATCAGTTTTATAGCTGGGGCCAACGTCCTGACTTTC.

The V and J genes are TRBV7-2 and TRBJ2-7; TRBD1 matches 7 bases. V lost 3 bases, J lost 6 bases, and 17 bases stayed unmatched. Germline CDR1 and CDR2: SGHTA and FQGNSA. The CDR3 consists of 17 residues. The CDR3 loop is CASSFLSLAGGLGEQYF. CDR3 DNA sequence: TGTGCCAGCAGCTTCCTTTCCCTCGCAGGGGGTTTAGGCGAGCAGTACTTC.

The chain joins TRBV5-1 to TRBJ1-1; perhaps TRBD1 as D (5 bases). V lost 4 bases to trimming and J lost 0 bases, with 13 bases between them. The CDR3 is 15 residues long. Germline lookup yields CDR1 SGHRS and CDR2 YFSETQ. CDR3 DNA sequence: TGCGCCAGCAGCAGAGGGGACTCCCTGAACACTGAAGCTTTCTTT. This encodes CASSRGDSLNTEAFF.

This chain's CDR3 is CAIRRAGQGNYGYTF. The CDR3 nucleotides are TGTGCCATCAGAAGGGCGGGACAGGGAAACTATGGCTACACCTTC. The rearrangement uses TRBV10-3 and TRBJ1-2; 9 nucleotides align to TRBD1. This CDR3 comprises 15 residues. Germline lookup yields CDR1 ENHRY and CDR2 SYGVKD. V lost 6 bases, J lost 2 bases, and 7 bases stayed unmatched.

This clone was detected only once. J is TRBJ1-5 and V is TRBV15, with 8 bases lining up with TRBD1. This CDR3 is built from 18 residues. The germline V gene has CDR1 LNHNV and CDR2 YYDKDF (reference sequence). V trimming: 1 base; J trimming: 5 bases; junction bases outside the gene matches: 13. The CDR3 sequence: CATSRASARGLSHQPQHF. The DNA for the CDR3 is TGTGCCACCAGCAGAGCCTCCGCCAGGGGGCTAAGCCATCAGCCCCAGCATTTT.